This TCR beta chain was captured by sequencing in a study of shared clonotypes between healthy human individuals. Findings of the study overall: For naive CD4 cells, approximately 4.8% of clonotypes were shared across a handful of donors. Naive subsets tended to show greater estimated richness than memory subsets.

Data came from immunoSEQ multiplex PCR; TCRdb stores just in-frame clones and leaves some out. Among about 2.2 million clones, about 92% were seen once, and the ten largest hold 1.5% to 2%. In the case of this clone: What it binds is not known.

It was CD45RO-negative cells, positively selected for CCR7, that made up naive CD8 cells, with terminally differentiated effector memory CD45RA+ cells excluded. The sequence derives from a man aged 18 to 29 in good health. Some clones in this sample may be carry-over from other donors' samples. Sequencing was carried out using naive CD8+ T cells from PBMCs.

The CDR3 spells CASSVVDRGFSYNEQFF. CDR3 in DNA: TGTGCCAGCAGTGTGGTGGACAGGGGTTTCTCCTACAATGAGCAGTTCTTC. The rearrangement joins TRBV25-1 to TRBJ2-1; 9 positions match TRBD1. CDR3 length: 17 amino acids. V trimming: 4 bases; J trimming: 0 bases; junction bases outside the gene matches: 7. Germline V CDR1 and CDR2: MGHDK, SYGVNS.